This T cell receptor (beta chain) emerged from a study of shared clonotypes between healthy human individuals. Study-wide findings and caveats: Sorted-subset sequencing, rarefaction showed, was incomplete despite large depth. Sampling was confined to blood; repertoires within tissues likely differ.

Negatively enriched CD4+ T cells were divided by CD45RA into naive and memory. Only in-frame clones appear in the TCRdb table, and some are missing; sequencing was by immunoSEQ multiplex PCR. The data contain roughly 1,100,000 clones, 70% to 80% of them singletons. The ends lost 7 bases at V and 3 bases at J; junction bases unmatched: 3. Per the germline V gene, CDR1 is MRHNA and CDR2 is SNTAGT. The CDR3 totals 13 residues. In the case of this clone: Its antigen is still unknown.

Sequencing used memory CD4+ T cells sorted from blood. Described subset: CD45RA-negative fraction. The sequence was collected from a man between 18 and 29 years old in good health. V gene TRBV6-4 combines with J gene TRBJ2-7; 10 bases are a match to TRBD1. The CDR3 reads CASMGQGIYEQYF. The CDR3 region has the DNA TGTGCCAGCATGGGACAGGGGATCTACGAGCAGTACTTC.